This T cell receptor beta chain was recorded in a study of cytomegalovirus exposure and HLA in healthy donors. Study-wide findings and caveats: Another analysis was done later, and it associated fewer than 20,000 TCR beta sequences with HLA alleles at 0.05 false discovery rate. Available immune exposure information was restricted to CMV serostatus only.

Comments on this clone: Its target is unknown.

The PCR used 60 Vbeta and 13 Jbeta primers. Authors' analysis steps: There were tens of millions of unique TCR beta chains by a later count, and approximately 10 million of them were shared. Clones were sequenced by immunoSEQ multiplex PCR, and TCRdb holds only the in-frame ones, with some missing. Clonal size and the V and J genes are those of that table, whereas D and trimming came from the DNA. The data show 95,000 to 150,000 clones, more than 65% seen once. The J segment lost 3 bases and the V segment lost 5 bases, leaving 8 bases of the junction unmatched. Per the germline V gene, CDR1 is MNHEY and CDR2 is SMNVEV (reference sequence). This CDR3 is built from 15 residues.

This sequence joins TRBV27 and TRBJ2-3, with 7 bases lining up with TRBD1. The TCR was taken from a woman aged 55-70 years in good health and CMV-seropositive. The sequenced sample consisted of PBMCs. The CDR3 nucleotides read TGTGCCAGCAGTCGGACAGGAAGGGGGACAGATACGCAGTATTTT. It encodes CASSRTGRGTDTQYF.